What follows describes a single T cell receptor beta chain. The specificity of this receptor is unknown. The junction departs from germline at one end; a sequencing error may be responsible. For repertoire sequencing, TCR beta CDR3 regions were amplified from RNA transcripts. The first round of RT-PCR was done with HTBI primers and the Qiagen OneStep RT-PCR kit, and was followed by a second round of multiplex PCR, then size selection and purification. Sequencing of the libraries was carried out on an Illumina HiSeq2000 in paired-end mode with 100 bp reads. In the source study's methods: Reads were processed with SOAPnuke, discarding reads with adapters, uncalled bases, mean Phred below 15, or no exact constant-primer or identifier match. COPE v1.2.5 was used to merge high-quality paired reads. Each unique nucleotide sequence was defined as a clonotype, and clonotypes were aligned to IMGT TRB V, D and J references with MiTCR v1.1. The analysis was limited to V-J combinations with a frequency above 0.0001, which together covered just over 98% of the repertoires. For each V-J combination, a TCR clonal expansion and chaos score was defined as the ratio of F50 clonal expansion to chaos observed in the TCRdist matrix. Welch's t-statistics and random forest were used to reduce the features to 10 to 15 V-J combinations, which were then used as input to a naive Bayes classifier. The similarity between thyroid and blood repertoires was quantified using the Morisita-Horn index. The raw public reads went through TCRdb reprocessing: fastp at Q25, MiXCR clone calling, in-frame beta chains kept. Here each entry gathers all rows of one CDR3 protein and keeps the most common genes and DNA. These V and J calls originate from TCRdb's pipeline instead of the authors' own analysis. Present in this sample are over 650,000 distinct CDR3 sequences, 35% to 50% of which were seen just once. Roughly 3% of the sample is held by the ten biggest clonotypes.

The ophthalmopathy patients had moderately to severely active disease, with a Clinical Activity Score of 3 or higher, a NOSPECS grade of 4 or higher, and a disease duration of less than 3 months. Patients were excluded if they had other autoimmune diseases, uncontrolled infections, pregnancy or lactation. Diagnosis relied on clinical symptoms, serum thyroxine, TRAb, thyroid ultrasound and orbital computed tomography. PBMCs were isolated from 8 to 10 ml of fresh peripheral blood by Ficoll-Paque density gradient centrifugation. Total RNA was extracted using Trizol reagent, and RNA quality was checked on an Agilent 2100 Bioanalyzer. This entry is derived from a study of Graves' ophthalmopathy and Graves' hyperthyroidism listed by TCRdb under 2018. General notes on the study: Peripheral blood was collected before any treatment was given, at the time of initial diagnosis. TCR beta repertoire signatures were used to distinguish Graves' ophthalmopathy from Graves' hyperthyroidism and to predict progression to ophthalmopathy. In total, 135 blood samples were TCR-sequenced: fewer than 50 ophthalmopathy, some 75 hyperthyroidism and some 17 hyperthyroidism-to-ophthalmopathy patients. To explore V-J signatures that distinguish ophthalmopathy from hyperthyroidism, a discovery set of 90 to 100 patients was enrolled, made up of more than 40 with ophthalmopathy and around 57 with stable hyperthyroidism. An independent validation cohort comprised fewer than 20 hyperthyroidism patients and about 16 patients who later progressed from hyperthyroidism to ophthalmopathy. In five or six hyperthyroidism patients, T-cell repertoires of thyroid tissue and blood were compared. Following sample collection, hyperthyroidism patients were given methimazole at a starting dose of 30 mg daily, and ophthalmopathy patients were given high-dose intravenous methylprednisolone.

Study-wide conclusions, independent of this receptor: Sample size was not predetermined statistically, and investigators were not blinded to group allocation. In validation, the model predicted ophthalmopathy progression with about 71% sensitivity and approximately 78% specificity; some twelve predicted patients were CT-confirmed with GO in a median of approximately six months. In cross-validation, the 13-signature model distinguished ophthalmopathy from stable hyperthyroidism with around 86% sensitivity and about 81% specificity, while in the test set the corresponding values were 80% and 75%. Most expanded thyroid clonotypes with a frequency above 0.001 also appeared in blood, which suggests that blood repertoires may reflect the immune response in the thyroid.

The material sequenced was peripheral blood. This receptor was taken from an adult man with Graves' ophthalmopathy.

The nucleotide sequence reads as follows: TGTGCCAGCAGTTTGGCGGGACAGGTGGACTACGAGCAGTACTTC. The resulting protein is CASSLAGQVDYEQYF. The chain employs TRBV10-3 and TRBJ2-7; 8 central nucleotides agree with TRBD1. Via the germline V gene, CDR1 is ENHRY and CDR2 SYGVKD. Including the terminal cysteine and phenylalanine, the CDR3 comprises 15 residues. Only the CDR3 region is kept as DNA, spanning 45 bases read in frame from base 1.